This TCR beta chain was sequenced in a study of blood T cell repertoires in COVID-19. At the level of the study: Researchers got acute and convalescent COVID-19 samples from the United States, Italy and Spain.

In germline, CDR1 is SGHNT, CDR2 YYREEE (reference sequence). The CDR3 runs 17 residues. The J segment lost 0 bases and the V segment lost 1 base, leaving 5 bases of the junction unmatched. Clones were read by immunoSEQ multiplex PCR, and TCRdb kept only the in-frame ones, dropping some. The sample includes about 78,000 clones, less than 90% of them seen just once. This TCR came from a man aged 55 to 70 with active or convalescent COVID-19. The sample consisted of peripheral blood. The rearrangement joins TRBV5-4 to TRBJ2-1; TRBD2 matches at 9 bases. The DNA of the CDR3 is TGTGCCAGCAGCTTGTTCGGACTAGCGAGCTCCTACAATGAGCAGTTCTTC. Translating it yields CASSLFGLASSYNEQFF.